This TCR beta chain stems from a study of cytomegalovirus exposure and HLA in healthy donors. The CDR3 is made up of 16 amino acids. Trimming at V came to 5 bases and at J to 4 bases, leaving 10 bases not matched to a gene. Germline V lookup: CDR1 MNHNY, CDR2 SVGAGI (reference sequence). Some clones are missing from TCRdb's copy, which holds only in-frame ones; the method was immunoSEQ multiplex PCR. The profile shows 150,000 to 200,000 clones, 85% of them singletons. The TCR comes from a man between 18 and 35 years old in good health and CMV-seropositive. V usage is TRBV6-6 and J usage is TRBJ2-5, with 10 bases matching TRBD2. The sequencing input was PBMCs. The CDR3, as DNA: TGTGCCAGCAGTGGGTCGGGACTAGCGATGGGAGAGACCCAGTACTTC. Encoded protein: CASSGSGLAMGETQYF.